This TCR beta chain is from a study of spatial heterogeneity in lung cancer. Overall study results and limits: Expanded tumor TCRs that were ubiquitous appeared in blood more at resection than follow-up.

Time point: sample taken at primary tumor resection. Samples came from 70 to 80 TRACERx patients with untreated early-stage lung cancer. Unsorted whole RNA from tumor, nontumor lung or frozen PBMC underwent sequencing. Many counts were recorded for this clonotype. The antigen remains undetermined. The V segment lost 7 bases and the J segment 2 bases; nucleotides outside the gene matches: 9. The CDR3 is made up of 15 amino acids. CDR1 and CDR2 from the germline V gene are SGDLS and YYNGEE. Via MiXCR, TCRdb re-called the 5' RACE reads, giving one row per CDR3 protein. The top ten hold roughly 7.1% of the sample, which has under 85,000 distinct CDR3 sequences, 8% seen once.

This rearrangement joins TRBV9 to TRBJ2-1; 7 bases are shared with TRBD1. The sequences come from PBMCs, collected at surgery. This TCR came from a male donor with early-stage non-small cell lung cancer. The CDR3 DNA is TGTGCCAGCGGCTCACACAGGGGCCCCTACAATGAGCAGTTCTTC. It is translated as CASGSHRGPYNEQFF.